This T cell receptor beta chain comes out of a study of human thymus T cells. The study's findings and limits: Thymic and blood repertoires appeared to show biased V and J gene usage. Unrelated individuals had highly overlapping thymic repertoires, as reported in related research.

With respect to this clone: Its antigen is as yet unknown.

TCRdb keeps only in-frame clones here, not all; method: immunoSEQ multiplex PCR. Here the sample spans about 78,000 clones, approximately 97% being singletons. Per germline, CDR1 MNHEY and CDR2 SMNVEV (reference sequence). The CDR3 spans 12 residues. V was pared by 0 bases and J by 6 bases, with 2 bases between. The thymus was resected at corrective cardiac surgery. The clonotype originates from a boy in the first two years of life with a congenital heart defect but otherwise immunologically healthy. Material for sequencing was thymus tissue. This rearrangement joins TRBV27 to TRBJ2-2, with D unclear. The CDR3 here is CASSLSPGELFF. The CDR3 region has the DNA TGTGCCAGCAGTTTATCCCCCGGGGAGCTGTTTTTT.